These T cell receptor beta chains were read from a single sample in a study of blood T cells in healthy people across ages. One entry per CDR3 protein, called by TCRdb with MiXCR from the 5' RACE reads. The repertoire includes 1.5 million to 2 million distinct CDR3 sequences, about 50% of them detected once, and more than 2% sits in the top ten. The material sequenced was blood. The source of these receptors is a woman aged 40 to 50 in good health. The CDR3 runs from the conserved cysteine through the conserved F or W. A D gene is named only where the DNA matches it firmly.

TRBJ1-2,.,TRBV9,CASSVEAGWNYGYTF
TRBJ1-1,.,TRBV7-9,CASSLVGVNTEAFF
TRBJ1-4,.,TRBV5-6,CASSFTQGREEKLFF
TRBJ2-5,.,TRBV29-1,CSVLREVNQETQYF
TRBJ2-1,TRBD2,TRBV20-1,CSASEPSGGGAYNEQFF
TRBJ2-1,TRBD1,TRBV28,CASSVLRGRLYNEQFF
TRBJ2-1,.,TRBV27,CASISKGYSTDYNEQFF
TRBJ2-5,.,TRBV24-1,CATSNRDRLGQETQYF
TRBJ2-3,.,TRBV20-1,CSAELPTIRTDTQYF
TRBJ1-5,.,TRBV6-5,CASSRTPGSNQPQHF
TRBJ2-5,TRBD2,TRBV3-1,CASSQDRLAGARGETQYF
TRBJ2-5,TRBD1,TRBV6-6,CASSGDRGIGETQYF
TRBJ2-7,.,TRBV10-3,CAISVAGFSYEQYF
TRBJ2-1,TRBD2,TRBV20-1,CSARDYSGGKSYNEQFF
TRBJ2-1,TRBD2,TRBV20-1,CSASGTGGAYNEQFF
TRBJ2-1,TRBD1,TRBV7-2,CASSSTGANEQFF
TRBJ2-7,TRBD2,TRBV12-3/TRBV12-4,CANTGGGAYEQYF
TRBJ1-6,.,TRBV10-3,CAISGRGYNSPPHF
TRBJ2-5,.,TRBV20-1,CSASGGTRGTQYF
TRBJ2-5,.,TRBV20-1,CSASSSAKTQYF
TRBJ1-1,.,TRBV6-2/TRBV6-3,CASSYFLTGMNTEAFF
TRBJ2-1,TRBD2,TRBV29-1,CSLVRGGANNEQFF
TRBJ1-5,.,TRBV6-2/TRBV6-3,CASSSLQGSNQPQHF
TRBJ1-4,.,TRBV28,CASNSGEKLFF
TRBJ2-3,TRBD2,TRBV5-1,CASSFHRTGLGLAGGSSDAQYF
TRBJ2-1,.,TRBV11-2,CASSLDPGLLYNEQFF
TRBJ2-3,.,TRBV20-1,CSASGAGAGDTQYF
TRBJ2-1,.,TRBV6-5,CASSYGRVQFF
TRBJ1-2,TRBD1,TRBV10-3,CAISDVTGQGNYGYTF
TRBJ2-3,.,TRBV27,CASSLTEYPSTDTQYF
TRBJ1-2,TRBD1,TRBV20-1,CSTTLTGGSRGYTF
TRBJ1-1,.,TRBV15,CAASRDRVGKLTEAFF
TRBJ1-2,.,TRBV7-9,CAAGDTGIVLGGYGYTF
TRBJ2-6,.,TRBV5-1,CASSLTGQVIDGANVLTF
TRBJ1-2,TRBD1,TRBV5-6,CASSGQAYGYTF
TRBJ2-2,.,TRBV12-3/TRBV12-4,CASNLDANTGELFF
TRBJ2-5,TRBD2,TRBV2,CTSSEALLAVEQYF
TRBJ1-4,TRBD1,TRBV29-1,CSVGDRGFPTNEKLFF
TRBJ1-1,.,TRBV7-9,CASSMTRLNTEAFF
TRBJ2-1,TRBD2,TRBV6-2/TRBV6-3,CASRSGGAGSYNEQFF
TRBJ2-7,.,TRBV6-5,CASSIDGSSYEQYF
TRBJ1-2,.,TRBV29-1,CSVLWRPGRYYGYTF